The clone carrying this T cell receptor (beta chain) was counted once. These data are taken from a study of blood T cell repertoires in COVID-19. Background on the study: There were acute and convalescent COVID-19 samples, and they came from the United States, Italy and Spain. The cDNA or gDNA used as material had been derived from T cells, B-cell-depleted T cells, or PBMCs.

The length of the CDR3 is 16 residues. V trimming: 3 bases; J trimming: 2 bases; junction bases outside the gene matches: 9. CDR1 and CDR2 (germline): WNHNN, SYGVQD (reference sequence). Sequencing used immunoSEQ multiplex PCR; TCRdb keeps in-frame clones, though not all of them. Of some 250,000 clones listed, roughly 90% are singletons. The study recruited people aged roughly 18 to 89 years across more than 20 US areas. What was sequenced was PBMCs or T cells enriched from blood (not recorded which). The TCR sequence derives from a man aged 40-49 years who had recovered from COVID-19. The rearrangement joins TRBV10-1 to TRBJ2-7; TRBD1 agrees at 8 bases. The CDR3 here is CASSDIQGTGTYEQYF. The CDR3 bases are TGCGCCAGCAGTGACATCCAGGGGACAGGAACCTACGAGCAGTACTTC.